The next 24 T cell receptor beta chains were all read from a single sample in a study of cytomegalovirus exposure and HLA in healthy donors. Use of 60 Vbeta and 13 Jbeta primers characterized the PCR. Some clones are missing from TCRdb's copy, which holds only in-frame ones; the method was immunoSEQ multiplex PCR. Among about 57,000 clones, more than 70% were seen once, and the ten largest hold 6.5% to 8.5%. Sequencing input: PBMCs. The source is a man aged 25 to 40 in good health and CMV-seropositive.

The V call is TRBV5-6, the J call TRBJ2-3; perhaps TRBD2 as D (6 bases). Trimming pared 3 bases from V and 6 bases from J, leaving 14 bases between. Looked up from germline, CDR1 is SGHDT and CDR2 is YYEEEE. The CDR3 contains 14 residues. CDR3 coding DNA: TGTGCCAGCAGCTCCTCCAGGGAGGAGGATACGCAGTATTTT. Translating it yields CASSSSREEDTQYF. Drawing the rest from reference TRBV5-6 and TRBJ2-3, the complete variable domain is DAGVTQSPTHLIKTRGQQVTLRCSPKSGHDTVSWYQQALGQGPQFIFQYYEEEERQRGNFPDRFSGHQFPNYSSELNVNALLLGDSALYLCASSSSREEDTQYFGPGTRLTVL.

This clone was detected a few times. The CDR3 nucleotides are TGTGCCAGCAGCTTCCATGCGGGACAGGGTTCGAACACTGAAGCTTTCTTT. It encodes CASSFHAGQGSNTEAFF. The chain joins TRBV21-1 to TRBJ1-1; TRBD1 reflects the table's D call only, with no check against the DNA. TRBV21-1 is annotated as a pseudogene. The CDR3 totals 17 residues.

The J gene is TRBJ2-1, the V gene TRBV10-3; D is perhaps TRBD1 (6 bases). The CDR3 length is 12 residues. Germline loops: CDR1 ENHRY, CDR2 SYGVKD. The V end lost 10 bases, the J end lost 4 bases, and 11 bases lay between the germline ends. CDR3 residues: CATRDRYNEQFF. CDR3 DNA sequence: TGTGCCACGCGCGACAGGTACAATGAGCAGTTCTTC.

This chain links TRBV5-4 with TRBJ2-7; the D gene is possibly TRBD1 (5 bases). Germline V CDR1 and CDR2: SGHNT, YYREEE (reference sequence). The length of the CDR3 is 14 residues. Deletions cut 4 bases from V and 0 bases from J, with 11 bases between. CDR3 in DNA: TGTGCCAGCAGCCTACAGACAGTCTCCTACGAGCAGTACTTC. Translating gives CASSLQTVSYEQYF.

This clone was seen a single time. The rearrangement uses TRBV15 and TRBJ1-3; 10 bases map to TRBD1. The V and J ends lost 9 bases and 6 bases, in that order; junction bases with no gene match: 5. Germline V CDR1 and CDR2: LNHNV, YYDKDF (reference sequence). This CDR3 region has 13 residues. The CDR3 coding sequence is TGTGCCACTTCGACAGGGGGCGAAAACACCATATATTTT. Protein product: CATSTGGENTIYF.

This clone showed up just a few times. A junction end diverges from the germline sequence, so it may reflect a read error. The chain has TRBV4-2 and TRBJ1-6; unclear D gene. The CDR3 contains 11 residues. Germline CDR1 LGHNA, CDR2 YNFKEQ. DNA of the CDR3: TGTGCCAGCAGCCACCCGGACTACCTCGTCTTT. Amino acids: CASSHPDYLVF.

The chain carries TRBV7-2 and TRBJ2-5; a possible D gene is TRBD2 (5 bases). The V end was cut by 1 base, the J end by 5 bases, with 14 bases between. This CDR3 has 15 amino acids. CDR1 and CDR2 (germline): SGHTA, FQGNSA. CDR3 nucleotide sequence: TGTGCCAGCAGCTTAGTAGGGCGGTCGGGGGAGACCCAGTACTTC. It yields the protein CASSLVGRSGETQYF.

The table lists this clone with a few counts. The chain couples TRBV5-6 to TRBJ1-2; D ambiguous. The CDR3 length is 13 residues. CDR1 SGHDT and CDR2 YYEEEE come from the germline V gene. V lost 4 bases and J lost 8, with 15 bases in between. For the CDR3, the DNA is TGTGCCAGCAGCCCCGGACTCCCGACAGGCTACACCTTC. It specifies CASSPGLPTGYTF.

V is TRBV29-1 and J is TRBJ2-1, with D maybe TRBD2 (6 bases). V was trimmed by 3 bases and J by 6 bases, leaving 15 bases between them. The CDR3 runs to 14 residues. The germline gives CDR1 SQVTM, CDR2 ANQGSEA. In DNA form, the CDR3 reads TGCAGCGTTGACGGCGGGGAATACCGCAATGAGCAGTTCTTC. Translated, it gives CSVDGGEYRNEQFF.

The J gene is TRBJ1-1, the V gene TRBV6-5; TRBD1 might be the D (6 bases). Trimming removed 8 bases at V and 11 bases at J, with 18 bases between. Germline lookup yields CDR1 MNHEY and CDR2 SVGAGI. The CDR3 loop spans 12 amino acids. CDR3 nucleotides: TGTGCCAGCCCTCGGGGGGGGGCGTACGCTTTCTTT. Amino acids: CASPRGGAYAFF.

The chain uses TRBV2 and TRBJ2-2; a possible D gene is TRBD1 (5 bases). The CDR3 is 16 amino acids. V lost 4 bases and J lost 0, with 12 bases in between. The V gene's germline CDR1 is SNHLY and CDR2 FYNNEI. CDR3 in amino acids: CASSAYLQANTGELFF. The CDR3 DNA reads TGTGCCAGCAGTGCCTATCTACAGGCGAACACCGGGGAGCTGTTTTTT.

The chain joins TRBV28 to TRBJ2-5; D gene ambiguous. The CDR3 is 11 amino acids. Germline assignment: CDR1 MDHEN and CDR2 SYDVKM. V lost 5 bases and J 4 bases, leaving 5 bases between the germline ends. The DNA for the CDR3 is TGTGCCAGCAGTCGTTTAGAGACCCAGTACTTC. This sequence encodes CASSRLETQYF.

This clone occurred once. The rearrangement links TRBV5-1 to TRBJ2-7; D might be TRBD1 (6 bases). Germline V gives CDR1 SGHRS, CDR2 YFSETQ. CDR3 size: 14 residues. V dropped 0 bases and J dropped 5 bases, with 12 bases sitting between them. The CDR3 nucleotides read TGCGCCAGCAGCTTGGAGGGGGTCCGGGACGAGCAGTACTTC. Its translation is CASSLEGVRDEQYF.

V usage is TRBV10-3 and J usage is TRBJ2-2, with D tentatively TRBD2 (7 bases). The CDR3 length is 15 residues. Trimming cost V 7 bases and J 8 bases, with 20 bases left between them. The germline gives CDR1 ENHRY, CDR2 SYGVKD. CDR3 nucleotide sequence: TGTGCCATCACCACAGAGCGAGGGGGGGTTGGGGAGCTGTTTTTT. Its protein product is CAITTERGGVGELFF.

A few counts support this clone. CDR3 residues: CASSAGTLEEAFF. CDR3 in DNA: TGTGCCAGCAGCGCCGGGACACTCGAGGAAGCTTTCTTT. The chain carries TRBV9 and TRBJ1-1; tentatively, D is TRBD1 (6 bases). The germline V gene encodes CDR1 SGDLS and CDR2 YYNGEE. The CDR3 extends over 13 amino acids. V lost 3 bases, J lost 8 bases, and 14 bases lay in between. Variable domain in full (rest from reference TRBV9 and TRBJ1-1): DSGVTQTPKHLITATGQRVTLRCSPRSGDLSVYWYQQSLDQGLQFLIQYYNGEERAKGNILERFSAQQFPDLHSELNLSSLELGDSALYFCASSAGTLEEAFFGQGTRLTVV.

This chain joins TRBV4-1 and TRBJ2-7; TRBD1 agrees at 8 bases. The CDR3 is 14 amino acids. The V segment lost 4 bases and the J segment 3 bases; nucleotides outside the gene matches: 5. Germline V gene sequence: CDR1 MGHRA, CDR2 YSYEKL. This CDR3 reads CASSLTGAYYEQYF. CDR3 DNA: TGCGCCAGCAGCCTGACAGGGGCCTACTACGAGCAGTACTTC.

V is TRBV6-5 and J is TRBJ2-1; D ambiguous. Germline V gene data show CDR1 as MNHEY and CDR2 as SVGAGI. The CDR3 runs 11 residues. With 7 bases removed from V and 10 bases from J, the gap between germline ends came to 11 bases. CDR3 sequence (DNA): TGTGCCAGCACCGGCGGCCTGGAGCAGTTCTTC. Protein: CASTGGLEQFF.

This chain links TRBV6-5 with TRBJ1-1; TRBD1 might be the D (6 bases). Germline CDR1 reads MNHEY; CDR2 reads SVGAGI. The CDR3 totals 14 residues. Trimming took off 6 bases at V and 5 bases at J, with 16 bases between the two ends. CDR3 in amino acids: CASRYIERGTEAFF. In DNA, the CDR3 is TGTGCCAGCAGATACATCGAGAGGGGGACTGAAGCTTTCTTT.

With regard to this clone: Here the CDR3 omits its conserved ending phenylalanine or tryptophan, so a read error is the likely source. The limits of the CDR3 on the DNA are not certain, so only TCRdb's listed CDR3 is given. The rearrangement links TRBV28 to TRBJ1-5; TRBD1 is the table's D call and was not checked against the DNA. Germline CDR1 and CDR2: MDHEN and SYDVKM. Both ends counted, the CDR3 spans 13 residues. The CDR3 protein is CASSQQWTADLSV.

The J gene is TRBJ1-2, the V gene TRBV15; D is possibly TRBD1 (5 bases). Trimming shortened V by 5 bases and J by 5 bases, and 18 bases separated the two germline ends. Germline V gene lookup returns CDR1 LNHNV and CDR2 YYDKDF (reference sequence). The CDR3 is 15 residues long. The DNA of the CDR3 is TGTGCCACCAGCGGACGGGGGGGGGTCGGTTATGGCTACACCTTC. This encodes CATSGRGGVGYGYTF.

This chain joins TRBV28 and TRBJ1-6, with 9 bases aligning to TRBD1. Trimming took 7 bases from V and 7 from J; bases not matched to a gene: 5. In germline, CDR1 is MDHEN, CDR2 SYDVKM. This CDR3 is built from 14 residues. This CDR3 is CASNRDRVNSPLHF. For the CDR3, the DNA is TGTGCCAGCAATCGGGACAGGGTAAATTCACCCCTCCACTTT.

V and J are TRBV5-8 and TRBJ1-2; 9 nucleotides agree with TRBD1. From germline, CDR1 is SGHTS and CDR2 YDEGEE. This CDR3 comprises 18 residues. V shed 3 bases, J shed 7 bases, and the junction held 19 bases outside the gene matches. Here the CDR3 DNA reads TGTGCCAGCAGCTCCAGCCTGGTGGTCTCGACAGGGGGATGTGGCTACACCTTC. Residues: CASSSSLVVSTGGCGYTF.

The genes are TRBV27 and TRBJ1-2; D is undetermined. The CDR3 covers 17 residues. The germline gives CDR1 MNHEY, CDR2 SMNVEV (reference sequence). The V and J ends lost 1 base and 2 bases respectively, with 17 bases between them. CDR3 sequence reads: CASSLWAGRGPNYGYTF. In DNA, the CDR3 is TGTGCCAGCAGTTTATGGGCCGGGAGAGGCCCCAACTATGGCTACACCTTC.

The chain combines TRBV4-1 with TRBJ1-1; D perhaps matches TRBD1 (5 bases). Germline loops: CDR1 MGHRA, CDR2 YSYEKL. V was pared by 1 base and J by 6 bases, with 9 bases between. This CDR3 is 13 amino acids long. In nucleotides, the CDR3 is TGCGCCAGCAGCCAAGCGTTGACAGCTGAAGCTTTCTTT. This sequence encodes CASSQALTAEAFF.